This T cell receptor (beta chain) originates from a study of cytomegalovirus exposure and HLA in healthy donors. It was healthy bone marrow donors who served as donors. Donors counted as nominally healthy when sampled, yet unrecorded immune exposures were likely. Germline lookup yields CDR1 SGHRS and CDR2 YFSETQ. CDR3 length: 16 residues. Losses at the gene ends were 0 bases for V and 14 bases for J; bases not matched to a gene: 11. This PCR relied on a set of 60 Vbeta primers and 13 Jbeta primers. Assay used: immunoSEQ multiplex PCR; TCRdb lists only in-frame clones, some missing. There are 170,000 or so clones in the sample; around 80% occur only once, and 0.5% lies in the top ten. Study-level points and caveats: Most CMV-associated TCR beta chains appeared HLA-restricted in a later analysis. The Asian-associated ancestry cluster reportedly had fewer N-insertions than the approximately 670-donor mean in a later analysis.

Regarding this clone: The target antigen is unknown.

The clonotype comes from a woman aged 50 to 60 in good health and CMV-seronegative. The source material was PBMCs. This rearrangement joins TRBV5-1 to TRBJ2-1, with TRBD2 identical over 13 bases. This CDR3 reads CASSLAGTSGNGVKFF. The CDR3 DNA reads TGCGCCAGCAGCTTGGCCGGGACTAGCGGGAATGGAGTAAAGTTCTTC.